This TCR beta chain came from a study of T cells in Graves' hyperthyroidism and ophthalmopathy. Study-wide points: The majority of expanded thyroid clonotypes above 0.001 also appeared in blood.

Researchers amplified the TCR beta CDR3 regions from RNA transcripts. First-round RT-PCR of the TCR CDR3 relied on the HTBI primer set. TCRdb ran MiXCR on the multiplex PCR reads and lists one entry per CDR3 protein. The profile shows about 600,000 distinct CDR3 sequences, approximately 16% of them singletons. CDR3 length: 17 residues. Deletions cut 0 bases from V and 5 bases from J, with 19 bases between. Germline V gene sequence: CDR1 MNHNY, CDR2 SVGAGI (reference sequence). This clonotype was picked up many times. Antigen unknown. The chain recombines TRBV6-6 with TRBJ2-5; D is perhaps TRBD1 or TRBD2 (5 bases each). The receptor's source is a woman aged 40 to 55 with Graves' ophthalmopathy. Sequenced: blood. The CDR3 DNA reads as TGTGCCAGCAGTTACTCGACGGGGATGGGGCAGGGTGAGACCCAGTACTTC. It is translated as CASSYSTGMGQGETQYF.